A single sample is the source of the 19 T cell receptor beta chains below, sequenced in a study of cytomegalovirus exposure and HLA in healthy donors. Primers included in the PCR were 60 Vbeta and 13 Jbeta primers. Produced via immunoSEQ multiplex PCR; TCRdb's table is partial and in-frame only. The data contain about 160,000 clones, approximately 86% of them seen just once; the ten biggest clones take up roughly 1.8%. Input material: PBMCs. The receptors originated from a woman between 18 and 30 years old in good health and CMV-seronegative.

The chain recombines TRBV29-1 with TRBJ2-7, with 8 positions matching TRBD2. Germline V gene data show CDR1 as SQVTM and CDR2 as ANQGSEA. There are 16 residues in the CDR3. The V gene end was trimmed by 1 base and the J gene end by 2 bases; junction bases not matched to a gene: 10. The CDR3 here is CSVEARKSGGTYEQYF. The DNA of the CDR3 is TGCAGCGTTGAAGCCAGGAAATCGGGGGGGACCTACGAGCAGTACTTC.

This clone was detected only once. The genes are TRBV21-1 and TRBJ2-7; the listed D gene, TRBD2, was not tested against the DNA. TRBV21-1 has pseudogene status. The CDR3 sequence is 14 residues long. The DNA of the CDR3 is TGTGCCAGCAGGGGGGGGTTCCCCTCGGACGAGCAGTACTTC. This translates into CASRGGFPSDEQYF.

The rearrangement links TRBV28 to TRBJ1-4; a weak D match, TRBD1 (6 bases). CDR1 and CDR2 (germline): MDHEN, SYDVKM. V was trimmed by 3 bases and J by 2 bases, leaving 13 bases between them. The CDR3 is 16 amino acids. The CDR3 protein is CASSFLSRGTNEKLFF. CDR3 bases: TGTGCCAGCAGTTTCCTAAGTAGGGGGACTAATGAAAAACTGTTTTTT.

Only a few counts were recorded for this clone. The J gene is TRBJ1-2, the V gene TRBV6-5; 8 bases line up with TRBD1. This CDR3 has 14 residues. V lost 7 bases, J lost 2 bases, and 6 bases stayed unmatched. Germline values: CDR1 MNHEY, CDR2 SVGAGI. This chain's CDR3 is CASKDREGNYGYTF. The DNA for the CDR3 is TGTGCCAGCAAGGACAGGGAAGGGAACTATGGCTACACCTTC.

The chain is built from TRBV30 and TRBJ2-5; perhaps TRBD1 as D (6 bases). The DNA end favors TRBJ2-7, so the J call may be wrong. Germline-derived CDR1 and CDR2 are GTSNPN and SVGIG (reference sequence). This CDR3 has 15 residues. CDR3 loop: CAWSPKWTATYEQYF. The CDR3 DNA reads TGTGCCTGGAGCCCTAAATGGACAGCGACCTACGAGCAGTACTTC.

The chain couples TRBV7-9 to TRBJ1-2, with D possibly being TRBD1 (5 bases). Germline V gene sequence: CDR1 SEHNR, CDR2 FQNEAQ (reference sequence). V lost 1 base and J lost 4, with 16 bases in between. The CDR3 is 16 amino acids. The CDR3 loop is CASSLGLGGGIYGYTF. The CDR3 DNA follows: TGTGCCAGCAGCTTAGGACTGGGGGGGGGAATCTATGGCTACACCTTC. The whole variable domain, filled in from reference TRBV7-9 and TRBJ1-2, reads DTGVSQNPRHKITKRGQNVTFRCDPISEHNRLYWYRQTLGQGPEFLTYFQNEAQLEKSRLLSDRFSAERPKGSFSTLEIQRTEQGDSAMYLCASSLGLGGGIYGYTFGSGTRLTVV.

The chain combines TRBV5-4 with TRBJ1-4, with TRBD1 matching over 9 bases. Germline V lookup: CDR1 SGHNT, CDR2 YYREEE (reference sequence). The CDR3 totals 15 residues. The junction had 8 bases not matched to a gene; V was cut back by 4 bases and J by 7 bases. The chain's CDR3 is CASSPGTGTGEKLFF. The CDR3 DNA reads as TGTGCCAGCAGCCCCGGGACAGGGACGGGTGAAAAACTGTTTTTT.

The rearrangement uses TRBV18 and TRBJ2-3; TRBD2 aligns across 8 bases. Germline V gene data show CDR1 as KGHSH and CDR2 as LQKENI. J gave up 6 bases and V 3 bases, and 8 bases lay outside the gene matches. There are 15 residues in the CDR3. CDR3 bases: TGTGCCAGCTCACCGAGCGGGAGCTGGGGGGATACGCAGTATTTT. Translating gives CASSPSGSWGDTQYF. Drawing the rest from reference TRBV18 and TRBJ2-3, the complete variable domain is NAGVMQNPRHLVRRRGQEARLRCSPMKGHSHVYWYRQLPEEGLKFMVYLQKENIIDESGMPKERFSAEFPKEGPSILRIQQVVRGDSAAYFCASSPSGSWGDTQYFGPGTRLTVL.

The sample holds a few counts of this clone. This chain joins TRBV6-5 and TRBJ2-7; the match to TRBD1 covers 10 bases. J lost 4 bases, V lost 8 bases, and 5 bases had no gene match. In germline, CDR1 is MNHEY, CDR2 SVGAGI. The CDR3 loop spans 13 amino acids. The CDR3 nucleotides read TGTGCCAGCCGGGACAGGGGATGGTACGAGCAGTACTTC. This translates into CASRDRGWYEQYF.

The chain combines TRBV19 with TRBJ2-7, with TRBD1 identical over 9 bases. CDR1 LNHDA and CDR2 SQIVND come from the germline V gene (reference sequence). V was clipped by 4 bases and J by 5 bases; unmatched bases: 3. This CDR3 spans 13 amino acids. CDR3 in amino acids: CASSNRQGDEQYF. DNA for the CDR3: TGTGCCAGTAGTAATAGACAGGGGGACGAGCAGTACTTC.

The CDR3 here is CASSADQTGEETQYF. The CDR3 DNA sequence: TGTGCCAGCAGCGCGGACCAAACAGGGGAAGAGACCCAGTACTTC. The chain is built from TRBV5-4 and TRBJ2-5; 7 nucleotides match TRBD1. Losses at the gene ends were 4 bases for V and 3 bases for J; bases not matched to a gene: 9. The germline gives CDR1 SGHNT, CDR2 YYREEE (reference sequence). The CDR3 is 15 amino acids.

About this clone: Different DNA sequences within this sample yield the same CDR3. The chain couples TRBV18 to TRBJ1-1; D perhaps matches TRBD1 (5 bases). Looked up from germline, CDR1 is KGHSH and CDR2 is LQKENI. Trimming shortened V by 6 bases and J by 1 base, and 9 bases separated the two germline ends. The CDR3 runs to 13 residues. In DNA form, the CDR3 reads TGTGCCAGCTCGCCCGGACAGAACACTGAAGCTTTCTTT. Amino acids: CASSPGQNTEAFF.

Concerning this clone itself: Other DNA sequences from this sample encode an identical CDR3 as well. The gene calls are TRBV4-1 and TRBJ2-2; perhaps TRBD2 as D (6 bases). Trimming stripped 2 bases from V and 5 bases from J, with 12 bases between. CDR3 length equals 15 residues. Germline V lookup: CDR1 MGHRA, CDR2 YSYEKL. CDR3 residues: CASSQPRRGTGELFF. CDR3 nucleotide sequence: TGCGCCAGCAGCCAACCCCGACGGGGGACCGGGGAGCTGTTTTTT.

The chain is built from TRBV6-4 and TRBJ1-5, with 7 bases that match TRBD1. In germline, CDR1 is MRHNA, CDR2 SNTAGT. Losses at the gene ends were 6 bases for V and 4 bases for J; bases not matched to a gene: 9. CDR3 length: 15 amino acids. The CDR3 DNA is TGTGCCAGCAGAGACAGGGACAGCCCTAATCAGCCCCAGCATTTT. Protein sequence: CASRDRDSPNQPQHF.

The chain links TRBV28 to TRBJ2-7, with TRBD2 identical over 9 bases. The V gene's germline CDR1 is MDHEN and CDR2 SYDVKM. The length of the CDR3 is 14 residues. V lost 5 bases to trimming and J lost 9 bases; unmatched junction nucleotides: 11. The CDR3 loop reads CASSPSSGITGQYF. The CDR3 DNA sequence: TGTGCCAGCAGTCCGTCTAGCGGGATTACCGGGCAGTACTTC.

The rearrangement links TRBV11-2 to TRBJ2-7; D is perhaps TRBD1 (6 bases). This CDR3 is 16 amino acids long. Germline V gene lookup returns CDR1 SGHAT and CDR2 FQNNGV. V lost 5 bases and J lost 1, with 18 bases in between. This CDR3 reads CASSPLQGTFSYEQYF. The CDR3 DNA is TGTGCCAGCAGCCCACTCCAGGGGACCTTTTCCTACGAGCAGTACTTC.

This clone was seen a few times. The CDR3 reads CASKGWEGRSGEQYF. In DNA form, the CDR3 reads TGCGCCAGCAAGGGTTGGGAGGGCCGCAGCGGCGAGCAGTACTTC. The chain joins TRBV10-1 to TRBJ2-7; TRBD2 aligns across 7 bases. V lost 7 bases to trimming and J lost 6 bases; unmatched junction nucleotides: 15. The CDR3 runs to 15 residues. CDR1 is WNHNN and CDR2 is SYGVQD in the germline V gene (reference sequence).

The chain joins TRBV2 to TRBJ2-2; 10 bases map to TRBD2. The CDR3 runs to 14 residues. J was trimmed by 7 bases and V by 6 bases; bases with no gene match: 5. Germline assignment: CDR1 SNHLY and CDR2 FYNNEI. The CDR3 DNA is TGTGCCAGCAGAGACGGGACTAGCGTCGGGGAGCTGTTTTTT. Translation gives CASRDGTSVGELFF.

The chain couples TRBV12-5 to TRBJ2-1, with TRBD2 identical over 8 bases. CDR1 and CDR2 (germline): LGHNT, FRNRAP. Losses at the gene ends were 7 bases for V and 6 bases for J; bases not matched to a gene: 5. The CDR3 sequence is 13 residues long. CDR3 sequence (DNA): TGTGCTAGTGTAGCGGGGAACGGCAATGAGCAGTTCTTC. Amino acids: CASVAGNGNEQFF.